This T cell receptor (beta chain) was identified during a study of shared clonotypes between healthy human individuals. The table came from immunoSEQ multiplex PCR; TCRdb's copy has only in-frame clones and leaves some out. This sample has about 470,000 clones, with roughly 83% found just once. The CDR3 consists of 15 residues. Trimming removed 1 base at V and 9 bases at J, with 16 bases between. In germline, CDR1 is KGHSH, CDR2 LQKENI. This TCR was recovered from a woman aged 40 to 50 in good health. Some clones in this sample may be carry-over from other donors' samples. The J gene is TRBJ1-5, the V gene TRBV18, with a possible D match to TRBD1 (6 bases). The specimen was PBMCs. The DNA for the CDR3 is TGTGCCAGCTCACCACTCGAGGGGACATCATCGCCCCAGCATTTT. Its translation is CASSPLEGTSSPQHF.